The entry that follows covers one T cell receptor (beta chain) sequence. Its antigen is as yet unknown. Method: immunoSEQ multiplex PCR; TCRdb's copy keeps in-frame clones and lacks some. The data hold around 150,000 clones, with roughly nine tenths observed a single time. The sample belongs to a study of cytomegalovirus exposure and HLA in healthy donors. Findings of the study overall: For most TCR sequences rarity was the rule, although some public TCRs occurred in many donors.

J lost 6 bases, V lost 5 bases, and 6 bases had no gene match. CDR3 length: 14 residues. Germline CDR1 is PRHDT and CDR2 is FYEKMQ (reference sequence). Sequencing was done on a sample of PBMCs. The receptor's source is a woman in her late teens or twenties in good health and CMV-seropositive. The chain links TRBV13 to TRBJ2-2; 7 bases are a match to TRBD1. This CDR3 reads CASSPRTGAGELFF. Written as DNA, the CDR3 is TGTGCCAGCAGCCCTCGTACAGGGGCCGGGGAGCTGTTTTTT. The full variable domain, in which reference TRBV13 and TRBJ2-2 provide the parts outside the CDR3, is AAGVIQSPRHLIKEKRETATLKCYPIPRHDTVYWYQQGPGQDPQFLISFYEKMQSDKGSIPDRFSAQQFSDYHSELNMSSLELGDSALYFCASSPRTGAGELFFGEGSRLTVL.